Below are 21 T cell receptor beta chains sequenced from a single sample in a study of T cell clones after liver transplantation. Assay: immunoSEQ multiplex PCR; the TCRdb copy retains only in-frame clones and omits some. The profile shows around 97,000 clones, about 81% of them singletons. Here the sequenced sample was CD4+ T cells from blood, taken around 50 months after liver transplant. The origin of the receptors is a human patient who received a liver transplant. Some T cells may arise from the graft donor.

The genes are TRBV28 and TRBJ2-6; D unresolved. V lost 0 bases, J lost 0 bases, and 12 bases lay in between. Germline CDR1 and CDR2: MDHEN and SYDVKM. The CDR3 has 18 amino acids. Here the CDR3 DNA reads TGTGCCAGCAGTTTATGGGGAACGGCTCACTCTGGGGCCAACGTCCTGACTTTC. Translated, it gives CASSLWGTAHSGANVLTF.

Only a few counts were recorded for this clone. J is TRBJ1-1 and V is TRBV19; D might be TRBD1 (5 bases). The CDR3 is made up of 16 amino acids. CDR1 and CDR2 (germline): LNHDA, SQIVND (reference sequence). V lost 3 bases and J 5 bases, leaving 19 bases between the germline ends. CDR3 region: CASSIFPGTGGTEAFF. DNA of the CDR3: TGTGCCAGTAGTATTTTCCCCGGGACTGGGGGGACTGAAGCTTTCTTT.

This rearrangement joins TRBV13 to TRBJ2-7; maybe TRBD1 (6 bases). Germline V gives CDR1 PRHDT, CDR2 FYEKMQ (reference sequence). This CDR3 region has 14 residues. Trimming cost V 2 bases and J 4 bases, with 12 bases left between them. The CDR3 spells CASSLTPGAYEQYF. Written as DNA, the CDR3 is TGTGCCAGCAGCTTAACCCCAGGGGCATACGAGCAGTACTTC. Using reference TRBV13 and TRBJ2-7 for the parts outside the CDR3, the full variable domain is AAGVIQSPRHLIKEKRETATLKCYPIPRHDTVYWYQQGPGQDPQFLISFYEKMQSDKGSIPDRFSAQQFSDYHSELNMSSLELGDSALYFCASSLTPGAYEQYFGPGTRLTVT.

This chain uses TRBV5-1 with TRBJ1-1; D unresolved. The CDR3 is made up of 14 amino acids. Germline assignment: CDR1 SGHRS and CDR2 YFSETQ. The ends were cut back, 0 bases at V and 0 bases at J, with 6 bases in the middle. The CDR3 region is CASSLASMNTEAFF. The CDR3 coding sequence is TGCGCCAGCAGCTTGGCCAGCATGAACACTGAAGCTTTCTTT.

The chain recombines TRBV6-5 with TRBJ2-7; 8 bases match TRBD1. The germline gives CDR1 MNHEY, CDR2 SVGAGI. The V and J ends lost 2 bases and 3 bases, in that order; junction bases with no gene match: 6. This CDR3 comprises 15 residues. Written as DNA, the CDR3 is TGTGCCAGCAGTTACACGACAGGGGAGAACTACGAGCAGTACTTC. Protein product: CASSYTTGENYEQYF.

V is TRBV6-6 and J is TRBJ1-4, with D perhaps matching TRBD1 (5 bases). Germline V gene data show CDR1 as MNHNY and CDR2 as SVGAGI (reference sequence). Trimming stripped 6 bases from V and 4 bases from J, with 18 bases between. This CDR3 is built from 16 residues. The DNA for the CDR3 is TGTGCCAGCAGAAAACAGAGACAGAACCTTAATGAAAAACTGTTTTTT. Encoded protein: CASRKQRQNLNEKLFF.

V gene TRBV7-3 combines with J gene TRBJ1-1, with D perhaps TRBD1 (6 bases). Germline V gene sequence: CDR1 SGHTA, CDR2 FQGTGA. This CDR3 comprises 16 residues. Trimming removed 4 bases from V and 1 base from J, with 16 bases in between. The CDR3 sequence is CASSSSGTTPNTEAFF. The CDR3 DNA reads TGTGCCAGCAGCTCTTCCGGGACAACCCCGAACACTGAAGCTTTCTTT.

The V gene is TRBV5-1, the J gene TRBJ2-2, with 10 bases lining up with TRBD1. V trimming: 3 bases; J trimming: 6 bases; junction bases outside the gene matches: 2. Germline V gene sequence: CDR1 SGHRS, CDR2 YFSETQ. There are 14 residues in the CDR3. CDR3: CASSSGTGAGELFF. Here the CDR3 DNA reads TGCGCCAGCAGCTCCGGGACAGGGGCCGGGGAGCTGTTTTTT.

V usage is TRBV6-5 and J usage is TRBJ2-7; 9 nucleotides align to TRBD1. The V gene's germline CDR1 is MNHEY and CDR2 SVGAGI. The CDR3 is made up of 14 amino acids. The junction had 2 bases not matched to a gene; V was cut back by 2 bases and J by 3 bases. The CDR3 protein is CASSYGTGIYEQYF. Written as DNA, the CDR3 is TGTGCCAGCAGTTACGGGACAGGGATCTACGAGCAGTACTTC.

The CDR3 region has the DNA TGTGCCAGCAGCTTAGAGGGGGCTCTAATTCGTTATGGCTACACCTTC. Translated: CASSLEGALIRYGYTF. The chain recombines TRBV7-9 with TRBJ1-2; 7 bases match TRBD1. The germline V gene encodes CDR1 SEHNR and CDR2 FQNEAQ (reference sequence). The J segment lost 5 bases and the V segment lost 1 base, leaving 10 bases of the junction unmatched. CDR3 length: 16 residues. Complete variable domain (other parts from reference TRBV7-9 and TRBJ1-2): DTGVSQNPRHKITKRGQNVTFRCDPISEHNRLYWYRQTLGQGPEFLTYFQNEAQLEKSRLLSDRFSAERPKGSFSTLEIQRTEQGDSAMYLCASSLEGALIRYGYTFGSGTRLTVV.

The V and J genes are TRBV18 and TRBJ1-2; D gene unclear. Germline V gives CDR1 KGHSH, CDR2 LQKENI. V was shortened by 1 base and J by 4 bases, with 7 bases between the two germline ends. The CDR3 spans 13 residues. The CDR3 spells CASSPLDSYGYTF. DNA for the CDR3: TGTGCCAGCTCACCACTGGACTCCTATGGCTACACCTTC.

The chain recombines TRBV19 with TRBJ1-1; D remains unclear. Trimming removed 6 bases at V and 1 base at J, with 15 bases between. The V gene's germline CDR1 is LNHDA and CDR2 SQIVND (reference sequence). This CDR3 has 15 amino acids. The CDR3 nucleotides read TGTGCCAGTAGCCTTAACAGTCTCAAGAACACTGAAGCTTTCTTT. Translated, it gives CASSLNSLKNTEAFF. The complete variable domain, with remaining parts taken from reference TRBV19 and TRBJ1-1, reads DGGITQSPKYLFRKEGQNVTLSCEQNLNHDAMYWYRQDPGQGLRLIYYSQIVNDFQKGDIAEGYSVSREKKESFPLTVTSAQKNPTAFYLCASSLNSLKNTEAFFGQGTRLTVV.

V is TRBV4-1 and J is TRBJ2-7, with 8 bases matching TRBD2. CDR1 MGHRA and CDR2 YSYEKL come from the germline V gene. The CDR3 consists of 15 residues. V was clipped by 1 base and J by 2 bases; unmatched bases: 4. The CDR3: CASSQASGQTYEQYF. CDR3 DNA sequence: TGCGCCAGCAGCCAAGCTAGCGGGCAGACCTACGAGCAGTACTTC.

V and J are TRBV14 and TRBJ2-7; 7 bases map to TRBD1. CDR1 and CDR2 from the germline V gene are SGHDN and FVKESK. CDR3 length equals 16 residues. V shed 4 bases, J shed 0 bases, and the junction held 9 bases outside the gene matches. Written as DNA, the CDR3 is TGTGCCAGCAGCCCAAAGGGGGCGGTGGCCTCCTACGAGCAGTACTTC. Amino acids: CASSPKGAVASYEQYF.

The chain links TRBV19 to TRBJ2-5; TRBD1 agrees at 10 bases. This CDR3 contains 14 residues. Trimming at V came to 8 bases and at J to 5 bases, leaving 8 bases not matched to a gene. Looked up from germline, CDR1 is LNHDA and CDR2 is SQIVND (reference sequence). The DNA of the CDR3 is TGTGCCAGTTCGACAGGGGGCGGGAGGGAGACCCAGTACTTC. Translated, it gives CASSTGGGRETQYF.

The chain links TRBV9 to TRBJ1-2, with 12 bases that match TRBD1. Unmatched junction bases numbered 7, after V lost 4 bases and J lost 6 bases. This CDR3 has 15 amino acids. Germline V CDR1 and CDR2: SGDLS, YYNGEE. Written as DNA, the CDR3 is TGTGCCAGCAGCCCCCGGGACAGGGGGCGGAATGGCTACACCTTC. Encoded protein: CASSPRDRGRNGYTF.

The chain employs TRBV4-1 and TRBJ2-5; 8 bases are a match to TRBD1. Trimming removed 7 bases from V and 1 base from J; junction bases left unmatched: 5. Germline V gene lookup returns CDR1 MGHRA and CDR2 YSYEKL. CDR3 length: 14 residues. The CDR3 here is CASTTTGGQETQYF. Here the CDR3 DNA reads TGCGCCAGCACCACTACAGGGGGCCAAGAGACCCAGTACTTC.

The genes are TRBV7-2 and TRBJ2-2; 7 bases agree with TRBD1. Per germline, CDR1 SGHTA and CDR2 FQGNSA. CDR3 length equals 14 residues. The V gene end was trimmed by 3 bases and the J gene end by 7 bases; junction bases not matched to a gene: 5. The CDR3: CASSLGQRGGELFF. For the CDR3, the DNA is TGTGCCAGCAGCTTGGGACAGAGGGGCGGGGAGCTGTTTTTT.

This clone has just a few counts. The DNA of the CDR3 is TGTGCCAGCAGCTTGGGGGCCCACCCTAATGAAAAACTGTTTTTT. Its protein product is CASSLGAHPNEKLFF. The V gene is TRBV5-5, the J gene TRBJ1-4; no clear D. Germline CDR1 reads SGHKS; CDR2 reads YYEKEE (reference sequence). This CDR3 has 15 residues. V shed 0 bases and J shed 3 bases, with 9 bases lying between them.

In DNA, the CDR3 is TGTGCCAGCAGCGCAAGAACAGGGGACAATTCACCCCTCCACTTT. Its translation is CASSARTGDNSPLHF. The chain links TRBV7-9 to TRBJ1-6, with TRBD1 matching over 7 bases. CDR3 size: 15 residues. Per germline, CDR1 SEHNR and CDR2 FQNEAQ (reference sequence). V lost 5 bases, J lost 7 bases, and 8 bases stayed unmatched. The full variable domain, its missing parts supplied by reference TRBV7-9 and TRBJ1-6, is DTGVSQNPRHKITKRGQNVTFRCDPISEHNRLYWYRQTLGQGPEFLTYFQNEAQLEKSRLLSDRFSAERPKGSFSTLEIQRTEQGDSAMYLCASSARTGDNSPLHFGNGTRLTVT.

The chain carries TRBV27 and TRBJ2-1; 11 nucleotides match TRBD2. CDR3 length: 16 amino acids. Losses at the gene ends were 5 bases for V and 5 bases for J; bases not matched to a gene: 8. Germline loops: CDR1 MNHEY, CDR2 SMNVEV (reference sequence). CDR3 sequence (DNA): TGTGCCAGCAGTCCGCGGACTAGCGGGTTCCACAATGAGCAGTTCTTC. It codes for CASSPRTSGFHNEQFF.